This TCR beta chain was profiled in a study of blood T cell repertoires in COVID-19. Study in general: Sample material is recorded as cDNA or gDNA derived from T cells, B-cell-depleted T cells, or PBMCs.

From germline, CDR1 is SGHRS and CDR2 YFSETQ. The ends lost 5 bases at V and 2 bases at J; junction bases unmatched: 12. The CDR3 contains 17 residues. Per the study methods: Amplification of reference gene primers was used by the study to estimate nucleated cell counts. Sequenced by immunoSEQ multiplex PCR; TCRdb stores in-frame clones only, minus some. V and J calls and clone size are those listed in that table; D and trimming were worked out from the DNA. The data hold 300,000 to 400,000 clones, with 85% to 90% observed a single time. This clone came up once. The V and J genes are TRBV5-1 and TRBJ2-2; TRBD2 agrees at 7 bases. Sequencing used peripheral blood. This receptor was obtained from a woman aged 70-85 years with COVID-19, enrolled during active disease. CDR3 DNA sequence: TGCGCCAGCAGATCGGGACCGGGGGGATTTAACACCGGGGAGCTGTTTTTT. Amino acid sequence: CASRSGPGGFNTGELFF.